Below, one T cell receptor (beta chain) is given with its context. Its antigen is as yet unknown. The data were taken from a study of T cells in Graves' hyperthyroidism and ophthalmopathy. Germline CDR1 and CDR2: PRHDT and FYEKMQ (reference sequence). This CDR3 spans 15 amino acids. The V gene end was trimmed by 2 bases and the J gene end by 6 bases; junction bases not matched to a gene: 7. Lactation, pregnancy, other autoimmune disease or uncontrolled infection excluded patients. The investigators amplified TCR beta CDR3 regions from RNA transcripts. TCR CDR3 regions were first amplified by RT-PCR with HTBI primers. TCRdb itself ran the multiplex PCR reads through MiXCR, one entry per CDR3 protein. Among approximately 330,000 distinct CDR3 sequences listed, around 13% were seen once. Overall study findings and caveats: The authors' 13 V-J model separated ophthalmopathy from stable hyperthyroidism. Ophthalmopathy was predicted by the model a median of approximately 6 months ahead of onset.

The J gene is TRBJ2-3, the V gene TRBV13; TRBD2 matches 8 bases. The receptor was derived from a woman aged 40-49 years with Graves' ophthalmopathy. The sample was blood. The CDR3 bases are TGTGCCAGCAGCTTACGGGGGGGTGGGTTGGATACGCAGTATTTT. Its translation: CASSLRGGGLDTQYF.